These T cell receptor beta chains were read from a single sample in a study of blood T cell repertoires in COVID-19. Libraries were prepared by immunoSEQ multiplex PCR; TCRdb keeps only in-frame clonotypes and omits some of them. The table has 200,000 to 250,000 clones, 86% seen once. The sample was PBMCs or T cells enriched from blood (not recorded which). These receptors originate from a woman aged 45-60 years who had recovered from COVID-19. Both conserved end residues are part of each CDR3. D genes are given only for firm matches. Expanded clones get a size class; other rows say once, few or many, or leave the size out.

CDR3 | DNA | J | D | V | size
CASSLQGNTEAFF | TGTGCCAGCAGCTTACAGGGGAACACTGAAGCTTTCTTT | TRBJ1-1 | . | TRBV11-2 | .
CASSQGQSSYEQYF | TGTGCCAGCAGCCAAGGACAGAGCTCCTACGAGCAGTACTTC | TRBJ2-7 | . | TRBV4-2 | .
CASAGERPGAFF | TGTGCCAGCGCGGGGGAGCGGCCCGGAGCTTTCTTT | TRBJ1-1 | . | TRBV19 | .
CASSLQPNTEAFF | TGTGCCAGCAGCCTACAGCCGAACACTGAAGCTTTCTTT | TRBJ1-1 | . | TRBV7-3 | .
CASSYLGGHNEQFF | TGTGCCAGCAGTTACCTGGGAGGCCACAATGAGCAGTTCTTC | TRBJ2-1 | . | TRBV6-5 | .
CASTLGGLNTEAFF | TGTGCCAGCACGTTGGGGGGGCTGAACACTGAAGCTTTCTTT | TRBJ1-1 | . | TRBV2 | .
CAISDPQGNYGYTF | TGTGCCATCAGTGACCCACAGGGGAACTATGGCTACACCTTC | TRBJ1-2 | TRBD1 | TRBV10-3 | .
CASSQEWGPGGYSNQPQHF | TGCGCCAGCAGCCAAGAATGGGGGCCCGGTGGATATAGCAATCAGCCCCAGCATTTT | TRBJ1-5 | . | TRBV4-1 | few
CASSLIYTGADTQYF | TGCGCCAGCAGCTTGATATACACCGGGGCAGATACGCAGTATTTT | TRBJ2-3 | . | TRBV5-1 | .
CASGLSSADGRQETQYF | TGTGCTAGTGGTTTGAGTTCGGCGGACGGGAGACAAGAGACCCAGTACTTC | TRBJ2-5 | . | TRBV12-5 | .
CASSLGQGGYEQYF | TGTGCCAGCAGCCTAGGGCAGGGTGGGTACGAGCAGTACTTC | TRBJ2-7 | . | TRBV11-2 | .
CASRGGGATRTNYGYTF | TGTGCCAGCAGGGGCGGTGGGGCCACAAGGACTAACTATGGCTACACCTTC | TRBJ1-2 | . | TRBV2 | .
CASSYPGQGATEAFF | TGTGCCAGCAGTTACCCGGGACAGGGGGCGACTGAAGCTTTCTTT | TRBJ1-1 | TRBD1 | TRBV6-6 | .
CSVRDLNTEAFF | TGCAGCGTCAGGGATCTGAACACTGAAGCTTTCTTT | TRBJ1-1 | . | TRBV29-1 | once
CASSLGRPSPLHF | TGTGCCAGCAGCTTAGGGAGGCCATCACCCCTCCACTTT | TRBJ1-6 | . | TRBV7-2 | .
CASSLGAKVDTMNTEAFF | TGTGCCAGCAGCTTAGGGGCGAAGGTGGACACCATGAACACTGAAGCTTTCTTT | TRBJ1-1 | . | TRBV11-3 | .